This record concerns one T cell receptor beta chain sequence. The data derive from a study of blood T cell repertoires in COVID-19. Study as a whole: The United States, Italy and Spain supplied acute and convalescent COVID-19 samples. Nucleic acid was either cDNA or gDNA, and it came from T cells, B-cell-depleted T cells, or PBMCs.

In the original workflow: Using reference gene primer amplification, nucleated cell counts were estimated. Clones were sequenced by immunoSEQ multiplex PCR, and TCRdb holds only the in-frame ones, with some missing. The DNA gave D and trimming, while V, J and clone size come from that table. Among roughly 52,000 clones listed, about 83% were seen once. This sequence was found in a woman over 75 with acute or convalescent COVID-19. The specimen sequenced was peripheral blood.

The CDR3 here is CASGLDIYNEQFF. CDR3 nucleotide sequence: TGTGCCAGCGGTCTGGACATCTACAATGAGCAGTTCTTC. The J gene is TRBJ2-1, the V gene TRBV7-3; tentatively, D is TRBD1 (5 bases). The CDR3 covers 13 residues. Looked up from germline, CDR1 is SGHTA and CDR2 is FQGTGA. V lost 8 bases and J lost 3, with 11 bases in between.